The TCR beta chain described here comes from a study of OX40 agonist ivuxolimab in advanced cancers. Concerning the study at large: Ivuxolimab was an agonistic, fully human IgG2 monoclonal antibody directed against OX40 (CD134), a costimulatory receptor. Intravenous ivuxolimab was administered to patients every 2 weeks at six dose levels: 0.01, 0.1, 0.3, 1.5, 3 and 10 mg/kg. Of the roughly 52 dose-escalation patients, hepatocellular carcinoma was present in approximately 20, melanoma in about 15, renal cell carcinoma in 9 and head and neck cancer in 9. The dose-escalation cohort was over 70% male with a mean age of approximately 60 years, ranging from roughly 20 to 80. Patients were allowed to have had prior anti-PD-1, anti-PD-L1 or anti-CTLA-4 therapy, and 30% to 50% of the dose-escalation patients had previously received checkpoint inhibitors. Three dose-escalation patients achieved partial responses, one with hepatocellular carcinoma and two with cutaneous melanoma. Peripheral TCRbeta sequencing aimed to test whether ivuxolimab altered TCR sequence diversity and caused clonal T-cell expansion. The paper describes the monotherapy dose-escalation part (N = 52 patients) of the phase I trial of ivuxolimab.

Of note for this clone: Its binding antigen is unknown. Base-call qualities are not available, and no considerably larger clone is one nucleotide away.

Patients with autoimmune disease history or receiving systemic immunosuppression were excluded from the trial. Peripheral blood for TCR sequencing was collected from all dose cohorts at baseline, on cycle 4 day 1, and on cycle 7 day 1. Samples were obtained from an open-label, multicenter, first-in-human phase I dose-escalation trial of ivuxolimab. Adults with locally advanced or metastatic melanoma, renal cell, hepatocellular, or head and neck squamous cell carcinoma were enrolled in the trial. CD4+ and CD8+ T cells were sorted separately from peripheral blood before TCR sequencing. CDR1 and CDR2 were assigned from the germline V gene as MNHNS and SASEGT. Trimming takes 4 bases from V and 5 bases from J, and the germline ends sit 11 bases apart. The CDR3 numbers 13 residues from cysteine through phenylalanine. Only the CDR3 part of the read is kept: 39 bases, read in frame from the first base. Genomic DNA was extracted from sorted cells for sequencing of the TCRbeta CDR3 region. TCRbeta CDR3 regions were sequenced using the immunoSEQ Assay. Drawn from immuneACCESS, this table holds only the in-frame rearrangements with V and J called that TCRdb kept. Clones are partly lost; checked studies trace under half to an unresolved V gene and leave the rest unexplained. This sample is represented by over 60,000 clones; more than 70% of them were singletons. The ten largest clones take up over 2% of the sample.

What the research found in general, with its limitations: In partial responders in the 0.1-3.0 mg/kg groups, normalized peripheral clonal expansion was found to be among the lowest, especially among CD8+ T cells. The antigen specificity of the clonally expanded peripheral T cells was not determined. At doses from 0.1 to 3.0 mg/kg, clonal expansion was seen in both CD4+ and CD8+ blood T cells between baseline and week 6. After ivuxolimab, more expanded clones were found on average in CD8+ T cells than in CD4+ T cells. Low levels of normalized T-cell clonal expansion were also seen in some nonresponding patients.

The receptor chain draws on TRBV6-1 and TRBJ2-5; the D gene is unclear. This sequence was found in an adult with an advanced solid tumor such as melanoma, head and neck, liver or kidney cancer. The specimen comprised CD4+ or CD8+ T cells sorted from blood, sampled in a trial of the OX40 agonist ivuxolimab. The CDR3 in this case is CASSVSFRETQYF. The sequenced DNA: TGTGCCAGCAGTGTCAGCTTTCGGGAGACCCAGTACTTC.